A selection of T cell receptor beta chains follows, all from one sample in a study of blood T cell repertoires in COVID-19. Some clones are missing from TCRdb's copy, which holds only in-frame ones; the method was immunoSEQ multiplex PCR. The sample records 350,000 or so clones, roughly 87% being singletons. The sample consisted of PBMCs or T cells enriched from blood (not recorded which). The receptors were sampled from a woman aged 25 to 39 who had recovered from COVID-19. Both conserved end residues are part of each CDR3. The D gene is left open where the match is weak.

j_call	v_call	d_call	cdr3_aa	cdr3_nt
TRBJ1-5	TRBV5-1	TRBD1	CASSLGDRANQPQHF	TGCGCCAGCAGCTTGGGGGACAGGGCGAATCAGCCCCAGCATTTT
TRBJ2-1	TRBV18	TRBD2	CASSPPTSGGVNEQFF	TGTGCCAGCTCACCACCGACTAGCGGGGGGGTCAATGAGCAGTTCTTC
TRBJ1-2	TRBV11-2	TRBD1	CASSLRTGGAGYGYTF	TGTGCCAGCAGTTTAAGGACAGGGGGCGCGGGGTATGGCTACACCTTC
TRBJ2-5	TRBV5-1	-	CASSAGGQTQETQYF	TGCGCCAGCAGCGCCGGGGGACAGACCCAAGAGACCCAGTACTTC
TRBJ2-7	TRBV28	-	CASSLEDHYYEQYF	TGTGCCAGCAGTTTGGAGGACCACTACTACGAGCAGTACTTC
TRBJ2-1	TRBV9	TRBD1	CASSAHGPGGAYNEQFF	TGTGCCAGCAGCGCGCACGGCCCAGGGGGCGCCTACAATGAGCAGTTCTTC
TRBJ2-7	TRBV28	TRBD1	CASSLTGDRGAKNEQYF	TGTGCCAGCAGTTTAACCGGCGACAGGGGAGCGAAAAACGAGCAGTACTTC
TRBJ1-1	TRBV5-1	TRBD1	CASSPGQGYTEAFF	TGCGCCAGCAGCCCGGGACAGGGTTACACTGAAGCTTTCTTT
TRBJ1-1	TRBV16	-	CASSQSPGGMNTEAFF	TGTGCCAGCAGCCAATCACCTGGGGGGATGAACACTGAAGCTTTCTTT
TRBJ2-1	TRBV7-2	TRBD2	CASSHLVPGGGVEQFF	TGTGCCAGCAGTCATCTCGTTCCGGGGGGAGGGGTTGAGCAGTTCTTC
TRBJ1-1	TRBV5-4	TRBD1	CASSLGQGLNTEAFF	TGTGCCAGCAGCTTGGGACAGGGTCTGAACACTGAAGCTTTCTTT
TRBJ2-5	TRBV7-2	-	CASSLAGGAETQYF	TGTGCCAGCAGCTTAGCGGGGGGGGCTGAGACCCAGTACTTC
TRBJ2-7	TRBV18	TRBD1	CASSPGQGIREQYF	TGTGCCAGCTCCCCGGGACAGGGTATTCGAGAGCAGTACTTC
TRBJ1-2	TRBV3-1/TRBV3-2	-	CASSLGASGYTF	TGTGCCAGCAGCCTGGGGGCATCCGGCTACACCTTC
TRBJ1-6	TRBV28	-	CASSFSGGRNSPLHF	TGTGCCAGCAGTTTCAGCGGGGGGCGAAATTCACCCCTCCACTTT
TRBJ2-1	TRBV4-1	-	CASSQAGEREQFF	TGCGCCAGCAGCCAAGCAGGGGAACGTGAGCAGTTCTTC